The 9 T cell receptor beta chains given below trace back to one sample, sequenced in a study of CD4 T cells in relation to SARS-CoV-2 and coronaviruses. Generated by immunoSEQ multiplex PCR, the TCRdb table keeps only in-frame clones and is missing some. The table includes 68,000 or so clones, over 90% detected once. Unexposed donor CD4+ T cells date from about 2011-2018, before the COVID-19 pandemic. Source material: naive CD4+ T cells from PBMCs. As for subset: naive CD4+ T cells isolated by negative enrichment. These receptors were obtained from a human donor in good health.

V is TRBV18 and J is TRBJ2-5, with D possibly TRBD1 on 5 matching bases. The CDR3 extends over 13 amino acids. CDR1 is KGHSH, CDR2 LQKENI, per germline. V dropped 4 bases and J dropped 5 bases, with 11 bases sitting between them. The CDR3 spells CASSQYGAETQYF. As DNA, the CDR3 is TGTGCCAGCTCACAGTATGGGGCGGAGACCCAGTACTTC.

The rearrangement joins TRBV18 to TRBJ2-5; weak D call: TRBD2 (5 bases). The CDR3 has 14 residues. Germline loops: CDR1 KGHSH, CDR2 LQKENI. Between the trimmed V and J ends, which lost 10 bases and 4 bases, there was a span of 19 bases. The CDR3 DNA sequence: TGTGCCACCATCGGGATCCAAGGAAGAGAGACCCAGTACTTC. This translates into CATIGIQGRETQYF.

This chain uses TRBV2 with TRBJ1-6, with D unresolved. V lost 10 bases to trimming and J lost 11 bases, with 15 bases between them. The germline gives CDR1 SNHLY, CDR2 FYNNEI. The CDR3 is 12 amino acids. As DNA, the CDR3 is TGTGCCACCTCAGAAGAAGGACCACCCCTCCACTTT. This sequence encodes CATSEEGPPLHF.

This clone was observed a few times. This chain connects TRBV6-5 to TRBJ2-7; D may be TRBD1 (6 bases). The CDR3 totals 14 residues. Trimming removed 6 bases from V and 3 bases from J, with 15 bases in between. Germline-derived CDR1 and CDR2 are MNHEY and SVGAGI. The CDR3 reads CASSRGQLSYEQYF. DNA for the CDR3: TGTGCCAGCAGCCGTGGACAGTTAAGCTACGAGCAGTACTTC.

The rearrangement uses TRBV29-1 and TRBJ2-7; 9 bases are a match to TRBD1. V was clipped by 1 base and J by 3 bases; unmatched bases: 1. The germline CDR1 and CDR2 sequences are SQVTM and ANQGSEA. This CDR3 has 13 residues. The chain's CDR3 is CSVEAGQGYEQYF. For the CDR3, the DNA is TGCAGCGTTGAAGCGGGACAGGGCTACGAGCAGTACTTC.

This clone showed up just a few times. V usage is TRBV4-1 and J usage is TRBJ1-1, with D possibly being TRBD1 (6 bases). Germline V gives CDR1 MGHRA, CDR2 YSYEKL. CDR3 size: 15 residues. Trimming cost V 3 bases and J 11 bases, with 22 bases left between them. As DNA, the CDR3 is TGCGCCAGCAGCCAGCAATCCGGGGGGCGCATCGGGGCTTTCTTT. Translated, it gives CASSQQSGGRIGAFF.

This clone has a handful of counts. This chain links TRBV10-1 with TRBJ2-1; 9 bases map to TRBD1. The CDR3 runs 16 residues. V lost 3 bases and J lost 4; bases outside the gene matches: 7. Germline V gives CDR1 WNHNN, CDR2 SYGVQD (reference sequence). The CDR3 here is CASSDFDRGKYNEQFF. The CDR3 DNA follows: TGCGCCAGCAGTGATTTCGACAGGGGGAAGTACAATGAGCAGTTCTTC.

This rearrangement joins TRBV7-3 to TRBJ1-6; D call uncertain. Deletions cut 1 base from V and 9 bases from J, with 7 bases between. The CDR3 is 13 amino acids. Germline V gives CDR1 SGHTA, CDR2 FQGTGA. The CDR3 nucleotides are TGTGCCAGCAGCTTAATGGCGGTTTCACCCCTCCACTTT. This gives the protein CASSLMAVSPLHF.

The chain is built from TRBV3-1 (or the pseudogene TRBV3-2) and TRBJ2-3; the D gene is possibly TRBD2 (7 bases). Trimming removed 4 bases from V and 4 bases from J, with 15 bases in between. The germline V gene encodes CDR1 LGHDT and CDR2 YNNKEL (reference sequence). The CDR3 covers 15 residues. CDR3 in amino acids: CASSPQAGAADTQYF. CDR3 nucleotides: TGTGCCAGCAGCCCCCAGGCGGGGGCGGCAGATACGCAGTATTTT.